This T cell receptor beta chain was retrieved from a study of identical twins. Study-level points and caveats: Out-of-frame alpha sequences common to twins were enriched for low generation probability.

MiXCR, run by TCRdb on the 5' RACE reads, gives a single entry per CDR3 protein. The top ten hold roughly 4.2% of the sample, which has about 240,000 distinct CDR3 sequences, about an eighth seen once. This clonotype was recorded a few times. Its antigen is undetermined. The data also belong to a second study, concerning yellow fever vaccine responses in identical twins.

This TCR was recovered from a woman aged 18-30 years in good health. Sequenced input: memory (CD45RO+) T cells sorted from blood.

Here the CDR3 DNA reads TGTGCCAGCAGCTCCCGTGATAGCGGGGGGGCCGGAGATACGCAGTATTTT. Translating gives CASSSRDSGGAGDTQYF. The V gene is TRBV5-5, the J gene TRBJ2-3, with 11 positions matching TRBD2. Unmatched junction bases numbered 11, after V lost 3 bases and J lost 5 bases. The CDR3 length is 17 residues. CDR1 SGHKS and CDR2 YYEKEE come from the germline V gene (reference sequence).